This TCR beta chain emerged from a study of blood T cells in healthy people across ages. The table lists this clonotype with many counts. Its antigen is currently unknown. Per sample, no less than 5.5 micrograms of total RNA were extracted. The germline V and J ends were trimmed by 6 bases and 8 bases, with 10 bases remaining between them. CDR1 and CDR2 (germline): MDHEN, SYDVKM. The CDR3 is 11 amino acids. The authors ran a second PCR of roughly 6 to 12 cycles using a sample-barcoded 5' primer and a J-beta primer mix. Tags on each cDNA molecule came from a template-switch adaptor with 12 random nucleotides. Each single sample gave us at least 2.5 million CDR3-containing paired-end reads. One entry per CDR3 protein, called by TCRdb with MiXCR from the 5' RACE reads. The data contain 1.5 million to 2 million distinct CDR3 sequences, 28% of them seen just once; the ten biggest clones take up around 7.7%.

General study results and limits: Long-lived donors carried more naive CD4+ cells and greater diversity than aged donors.

The receptor was derived from a woman younger than 45 in good health. The source material was blood. This chain uses TRBV28 with TRBJ1-2; D gene uncertain. CDR3 DNA: TGTGCCAGCAGCCCACGTAGCGGCTACACCTTC. This encodes CASSPRSGYTF.